The TCR beta chain under discussion was sequenced for a study of cytomegalovirus exposure and HLA in healthy donors (dated by TCRdb to the late 2010s). About the investigation overall: According to an earlier analysis of 587 of the donors, 200 million or so T cells yielded over 100 million unique TCR beta sequences and around 280 Gb of sequence data. About 300 gigabases of sequencing data and 78 million or so unique TCR sequences were included in an early release covering about 620 HLA-typed donors. Among the 398 genotyped donors, around 81% belonged to the genetic ancestry cluster associated with self-reported Caucasian donors. The study was designed to test whether signatures of past pathogen exposure could be identified by cataloging public T cell receptors. The study profiled the T cell repertoires of 666 subjects by immunosequencing and related them to cytomegalovirus serostatus. Besides the first cohort of 666 subjects, a separate validation cohort made up of over 95 different subjects was used. High-throughput TCR immunosequencing, statistical association of individual TCRs with disease status, and machine learning were combined to predict cytomegalovirus infection status. A later analysis re-examined previously published TCR beta repertoires from 500 to 700 donors and added high-resolution HLA genotyping to investigate patterns of TCR occurrence. Rather than drawing on any new phenotypic data, the later analysis identified candidate immune exposures from TCR beta sequences and the way those sequences occurred across donors. To decide whether each TCR beta V gene segment behaved as functional or pseudogenic, an earlier analysis of some 600 of the donors relied on high-throughput TCR beta sequencing. Donor age, sex, ethnicity and CMV serostatus were compiled alongside the repertoire data. A later genetic analysis used genome-wide SNP genotypes for about three fifths of the 666 donors, treating that subset as a discovery cohort. Every repertoire in the discovery cohort had been generated on one and the same sequencing platform. HLA typing included class I and class II loci at four-digit resolution. Typing coverage varied by locus: roughly 620-640 donors for A, B, C, DRB1 and DQB1; approximately 500 for DQA1; approximately 610 for DPA1; more than 450 for DPB1. Roughly 5 DR-DQ haplotypes were handled as single units for association and clustering because linkage in the cohort was strong. Across about 380 genotyped donors of the cohort, an average of about 200,000 unique TCR beta nucleotide sequences per donor were sequenced, and roughly a sixth of those sequences were non-productive.

Only a few counts were recorded for this clone. Which antigen it targets is not known. No clone much larger than this one lies a single base away; base qualities are absent. The library was obtained by the immunoSEQ multiplex PCR assay. The multiplex PCR relied on a mix of 60 forward primers for TCR Vbeta segments and 13 reverse primers for TCR Jbeta segments. The CDR3 region of rearranged TCR beta genes was amplified from genomic DNA with a multiplex PCR assay. The amplified TCR beta libraries were sequenced on the Illumina HiSeq System as 87-base-pair reads. In the original analysis: A later analysis tallied 75 million to 95 million unique TCR beta chains across the 666 repertoires, and around 10 million of those chains were shared by two or more donors. To remove PCR and sequencing errors, raw reads were error-corrected and collapsed into unique sequences using a nearest-neighbor algorithm that merged closely related sequences. CDR3 sequences were aligned to IMGT reference sequences to assign V, D and J gene segments. For a sequence to be retained, a match of at least six nucleotides to both a V gene segment and a J gene segment was required. A rearrangement was called productive if the CDR3 had no stop codons and remained in frame with V and J, and every other rearrangement was called non-productive. Following IMGT convention, CDR3 was defined as the stretch from the second conserved V-encoded cysteine up to the conserved J-encoded phenylalanine. Sequences without an unambiguous match to a single V gene segment were excluded from the earlier analysis of about 600 of the donors. In an earlier analysis of 587 of the donors, V segments were called functional above 56.7% productive rearrangements and were called segregating when the between-donor standard deviation exceeded 5%. A statistical classification framework was built to diagnose cytomegalovirus status from the catalog of TCR beta chain sequences. A later analysis assigned V and J genes by comparing TCR nucleotide sequences with IMGT/GENE-DB human TR gene sequences. A later analysis assigned CDR3 sequences and most-parsimonious VDJ recombination scenarios with the TCRdist pipeline. A later analysis defined each TCR beta chain by its CDR3 amino acid sequence plus V-gene family, and excluded reads lacking a unique V-gene family. To address suspected cross-contamination and a sequencing artifact, a later analysis removed 592 highly shared, low-generation-probability nucleotide sequences. In a later analysis, a clonal expansion index for each public chain was calculated from normalized within-repertoire ranks of inferred template counts. In a later analysis, generation probabilities were computed using a VDJ recombination model fitted to out-of-frame rearrangements, and the results were checked against IGoR. A later analysis scored TCR-TCR, TCR-HLA and TCR-CMV co-occurrence with hypergeometric tests, applying a repertoire-size bias correction to TCR pairs. False discovery rates were estimated in a later analysis by permuting HLA or CMV assignments 20 times. In a later analysis, co-occurring TCRs were grouped using DBSCAN, with TCRdist sequence similarity added in when clustering inside HLA-allele-positive subsets. Repertoires with fewer than 30,000 or more than 120,000 public chains, plus five repertoires with anomalous nucleotide sharing, were excluded from co-occurrence clustering. In TCRdb, the immuneACCESS table is reduced to in-frame sequences with V and J assigned. These tables do not hold every clone; where another copy was compared, an unresolved V gene accounts for under half, and the others remain unexplained. V and J calls and clone size are given by that table; D and trimming were obtained from the DNA. Here the sample has about 150,000 clones; 80% occur a single time. About an eighth of the sample comes from the top ten.

The germline V gene supplies CDR1 SQVTM and CDR2 ANQGSEA. V sheds 4 bases and J sheds 5 bases, leaving 14 bases between their ends. From its cysteine to its phenylalanine, the CDR3 spans 13 amino acids. This entry keeps only the CDR3 DNA: 39 bases, framed from base 1. What the authors observed across the whole study: Strong co-occurrence of HLA alleles, especially DR and DQ, made assigning TCR associations to individual alleles difficult. Because counts were too low, seventeen rarely observed V segments, including chromosome 9 orphons, were excluded from the earlier analysis of 587 of the donors. In a later analysis, some 17,000 TCR beta sequences were associated with specific HLA alleles at a false discovery rate of 0.05. Compared with equally common non-associated chains, HLA-associated TCR beta chains in a later analysis were more clonally expanded and had lower generation probabilities. In a later analysis, TCR association rates were found to vary across HLA loci, with the most associated TCRs seen for DRB1 alleles and the fewest for HLA-C alleles. Correlated functional status among segregating V segments might reflect linkage disequilibrium, but an unknown experimental factor could not be ruled out. The presence/absence analyses assumed that sequencing depth was roughly uniform across donors, and that assumption may not be true. The cohort was sequenced for TCR beta chains only, and without alpha or paired-chain data the features that could be detected were limited. In a later analysis, most CMV-associated TCR beta chains were found to appear HLA-restricted, with HLA associations seemingly driven largely by CMV exposure. In an earlier analysis of about 550 of the donors, most TCR beta V segments were observed in productive rearrangements about 90% or about 30% of the time, broadly matching IMGT annotations. In vitro tests confirmed that a few of the cytomegalovirus-associated TCR beta chains recognize cytomegalovirus antigens. In the study, some 160 TCR beta chains were listed as associated with cytomegalovirus. While some public TCRs were present in many individuals, most TCR sequences turned up only very rarely across donors. The authors suggested that the approach could potentially be extended to other disease states and immunological phenotypes. HLA typing was unavailable for some donors at each locus, so association tests used only the typed subset. The sequencing pipeline was judged likely to have produced a cluster of highly shared sequence variants as a technical artifact. Some IMGT-functional V segments, including TRBV6-2 and TRBV6-3, could not be told apart with the 87-base-pair reads, so those segments were excluded. In a later genetic analysis, a missense DCLRE1C variant was associated with V-gene and J-gene trimming of TCR beta chains, and the association was replicated in an independent cohort. CMV serostatus was the only immune exposure information available for the cohort. In a later genetic analysis, fewer N-insertions in productive TCRs were reported among donors in an Asian-associated ancestry cluster than the approximately 670-donor mean. A further reported finding was that TCR beta sequences accurately predicted the HLA-A and HLA-B alleles for most subjects in the first cohort. In both the original and validation cohorts, the classifier was reported to diagnose cytomegalovirus status with high specificity and sensitivity. In a later analysis, several top co-occurrence clusters were reported to appear linked to parvovirus B19, influenza, CMV and Epstein-Barr virus.

In total, approximately 700 healthy bone marrow donors made up the cohort. All cohort members were sampled while nominally healthy, although unrecorded immune exposures were likely present. The donor was CMV seronegative and was included in the group of 352 seronegative cohort members. Every donor gave a peripheral blood sample, and the peripheral blood mononuclear cells from that sample were used for TCR beta sequencing. The Qiagen DNeasy Blood Extraction Kit was used to extract genomic DNA from the blood cell samples. The chain couples TRBV29-1 to TRBJ1-1; 6 matching bases give a weak D call of TRBD1. This receptor was taken from a woman aged 40 to 49 in good health and CMV-seronegative. Sequences were obtained from PBMCs. CDR3 reads: CSVAQAGATEAFF. The DNA reads TGCAGCGTTGCTCAGGCAGGGGCTACTGAAGCTTTCTTT.